Listed here are 16 T cell receptor beta chains from one sample, sequenced in a study of blood T cell repertoires in COVID-19. TCRdb keeps only in-frame clones here, not all; method: immunoSEQ multiplex PCR. The sample has about 98,000 clones; over 70% are singletons. The specimen was peripheral blood. These receptor sequences come from a man between 65 and 85 years old with acute or convalescent COVID-19.

The chain joins TRBV9 to TRBJ2-5; D is perhaps TRBD1 (5 bases). V lost 0 bases and J 5 bases, leaving 8 bases between the germline ends. CDR3 size: 13 residues. The V gene's germline CDR1 is SGDLS and CDR2 YYNGEE. CDR3 bases: TGTGCCAGCAGCGTAGAGGGGCACGAGACCCAGTACTTC. This codes for CASSVEGHETQYF.

This sequence joins TRBV2 and TRBJ1-5; D perhaps matches TRBD1 (5 bases). The CDR3 has 14 amino acids. Deletions cut 2 bases from V and 7 bases from J, with 12 bases between. The germline gives CDR1 SNHLY, CDR2 FYNNEI. CDR3 nucleotide sequence: TGTGCCAGCAGTGAAAGGGCGGAGGGGCAGCCCCAGCATTTT. Translated: CASSERAEGQPQHF.

The rearrangement links TRBV6-5 to TRBJ2-7; D might be TRBD1 (5 bases). Germline lookup yields CDR1 MNHEY and CDR2 SVGAGI. Trimming left V 0 bases short and J 2 bases short, with 11 bases between. The CDR3 has 15 residues. CDR3 region: CASSYSGARTYEQYF. The CDR3 nucleotides read TGTGCCAGCAGTTACTCAGGGGCCCGAACCTACGAGCAGTACTTC.

The chain carries TRBV4-2 and TRBJ1-2, with 9 bases aligning to TRBD1. The germline V gene encodes CDR1 LGHNA and CDR2 YNFKEQ. The CDR3 runs 16 residues. Trimming cost V 2 bases and J 3 bases; bases outside gene matches: 7. CDR3 sequence (DNA): TGTGCCAGCAGCCAAACACCGGGACAGGGCGACTATGGCTACACCTTC. Its translation: CASSQTPGQGDYGYTF.

This chain uses TRBV11-2 with TRBJ2-1; tentative D call: TRBD2 (6 bases). Germline CDR1 SGHAT, CDR2 FQNNGV. The V end lost 5 bases, the J end lost 9 bases, and 17 bases lay between the germline ends. CDR3 length: 14 residues. The CDR3 is CASSLGLLTGEQFF. The CDR3 nucleotides are TGTGCCAGCAGCCTGGGACTTTTAACAGGTGAGCAGTTCTTC. The full variable domain, its missing parts supplied by reference TRBV11-2 and TRBJ2-1, is EAGVAQSPRYKIIEKRQSVAFWCNPISGHATLYWYQQILGQGPKLLIQFQNNGVVDDSQLPKDRFSAERLKGVDSTLKIQPAKLEDSAVYLCASSLGLLTGEQFFGPGTRLTVL.

The chain combines TRBV3-1 (or the pseudogene TRBV3-2) with TRBJ2-3, with D tentatively TRBD1 (6 bases). Germline lookup yields CDR1 LGHDT and CDR2 YNNKEL (reference sequence). Trimming took 3 bases from V and 11 from J, leaving 18 bases between them. This CDR3 has 14 residues. The CDR3 protein is CASSQGQQGVGQYF. The CDR3 region has the DNA TGTGCCAGCAGCCAGGGGCAACAGGGTGTAGGGCAGTATTTT.

Here the CDR3 DNA reads TGTGCCAGCAGTTCCTCTCTCAATCAGCCCCAGCATTTT. Its translation: CASSSSLNQPQHF. The V call is TRBV27, the J call TRBJ1-5; D remains ambiguous. From germline, CDR1 is MNHEY and CDR2 SMNVEV (reference sequence). Trimming cost V 4 bases and J 3 bases, with 7 bases left between them. This CDR3 contains 13 residues.

The chain uses TRBV6-6 and TRBJ2-7; the D gene is possibly TRBD1 (5 bases). V gave up 2 bases and J gave up 0 bases, with 5 bases separating them. This CDR3 contains 13 residues. Germline assignment: CDR1 MNHNY and CDR2 SVGAGI (reference sequence). CDR3 in DNA: TGTGCCAGCAGTTACGACAGCTCCTACGAGCAGTACTTC. Protein sequence: CASSYDSSYEQYF.

The chain recombines TRBV28 with TRBJ2-1; 8 bases agree with TRBD2. The V gene end was trimmed by 7 bases and the J gene end by 9 bases; junction bases not matched to a gene: 11. This CDR3 has 14 residues. The germline CDR1 and CDR2 sequences are MDHEN and SYDVKM. The CDR3 nucleotides read TGTGCCAGCACCGCGGGGGGAGGGCTTAGTGAGCAGTTCTTC. This codes for CASTAGGGLSEQFF. Based on the CDR3 plus reference TRBV28 and TRBJ2-1, the full variable domain is DVKVTQSSRYLVKRTGEKVFLECVQDMDHENMFWYRQDPGLGLRLIYFSYDVKMKEKGDIPEGYSVSREKKERFSLILESASTNQTSMYLCASTAGGGLSEQFFGPGTRLTVL.

This clone was found a few times. This chain connects TRBV2 to TRBJ1-5; D may be TRBD1 (5 bases). The CDR3 totals 13 residues. The V end lost 8 bases, the J end lost 11 bases, and 19 bases lay between the germline ends. Per germline, CDR1 SNHLY and CDR2 FYNNEI. CDR3 sequence reads: CASGSNRLTTQHF. The DNA of the CDR3 is TGTGCCAGCGGTAGTAACAGGTTGACGACCCAGCATTTT.

The genes are TRBV4-2 and TRBJ1-1; D is ambiguous. The CDR3 spans 15 residues. V gave up 0 bases and J gave up 2 bases, with 10 bases separating them. Germline V gene data show CDR1 as LGHNA and CDR2 as YNFKEQ. In DNA form, the CDR3 reads TGTGCCAGCAGCCAAGATCGGGCGGGAAACACTGAAGCTTTCTTT. It encodes CASSQDRAGNTEAFF.

The chain employs TRBV28 and TRBJ1-4; 10 bases are a match to TRBD1. The ends lost 5 bases at V and 6 bases at J; junction bases unmatched: 6. CDR3 length: 15 amino acids. The germline V gene encodes CDR1 MDHEN and CDR2 SYDVKM. DNA for the CDR3: TGTGCCAGCAGTCCAGGGGGGACAGGGGATGAAAAACTGTTTTTT. It translates to CASSPGGTGDEKLFF. The whole variable domain, filled in from reference TRBV28 and TRBJ1-4, reads DVKVTQSSRYLVKRTGEKVFLECVQDMDHENMFWYRQDPGLGLRLIYFSYDVKMKEKGDIPEGYSVSREKKERFSLILESASTNQTSMYLCASSPGGTGDEKLFFGSGTQLSVL.

The genes are TRBV29-1 and TRBJ1-1; TRBD1 agrees at 8 bases. The CDR3 spans 14 residues. CDR1 and CDR2 (germline): SQVTM, ANQGSEA. The V gene end was trimmed by 6 bases and the J gene end by 3 bases; junction bases not matched to a gene: 9. The CDR3 region is CSVSPGQAYTEAFF. The CDR3 DNA sequence: TGCAGCGTGTCGCCGGGACAGGCATACACTGAAGCTTTCTTT.

This clone was counted ten times or more. The J gene is TRBJ1-2, the V gene TRBV7-2; a possible D gene is TRBD1 (6 bases). The CDR3 has 14 amino acids. V was clipped by 3 bases and J by 4 bases, with 12 bases between them. Germline CDR1 is SGHTA and CDR2 is FQGNSA. The CDR3: CASSFQGRGYGYTF. The CDR3 DNA reads as TGTGCCAGCAGCTTTCAGGGGAGAGGCTATGGCTACACCTTC.

This chain links TRBV7-9 with TRBJ2-5, with D possibly being TRBD2 (5 bases). The germline V and J ends were trimmed by 3 bases and 2 bases, with 19 bases remaining between them. Germline CDR1 SEHNR, CDR2 FQNEAQ (reference sequence). The length of the CDR3 is 17 residues. Written as DNA, the CDR3 is TGTGCCAGCAGCTTTGTGGAAGAGGGAGCCGGGCAAGAGACCCAGTACTTC. Its protein product is CASSFVEEGAGQETQYF.

The CDR3 spells CASSLGAGGKGSEQFF. The CDR3 coding sequence is TGTGCCAGCAGCTTGGGAGCGGGAGGGAAGGGGAGTGAGCAGTTCTTC. V and J are TRBV5-4 and TRBJ2-1, with 10 bases lining up with TRBD2. The V and J ends lost 0 bases and 9 bases, in that order; junction bases with no gene match: 9. Germline V gene sequence: CDR1 SGHNT, CDR2 YYREEE (reference sequence). This CDR3 has 16 amino acids.